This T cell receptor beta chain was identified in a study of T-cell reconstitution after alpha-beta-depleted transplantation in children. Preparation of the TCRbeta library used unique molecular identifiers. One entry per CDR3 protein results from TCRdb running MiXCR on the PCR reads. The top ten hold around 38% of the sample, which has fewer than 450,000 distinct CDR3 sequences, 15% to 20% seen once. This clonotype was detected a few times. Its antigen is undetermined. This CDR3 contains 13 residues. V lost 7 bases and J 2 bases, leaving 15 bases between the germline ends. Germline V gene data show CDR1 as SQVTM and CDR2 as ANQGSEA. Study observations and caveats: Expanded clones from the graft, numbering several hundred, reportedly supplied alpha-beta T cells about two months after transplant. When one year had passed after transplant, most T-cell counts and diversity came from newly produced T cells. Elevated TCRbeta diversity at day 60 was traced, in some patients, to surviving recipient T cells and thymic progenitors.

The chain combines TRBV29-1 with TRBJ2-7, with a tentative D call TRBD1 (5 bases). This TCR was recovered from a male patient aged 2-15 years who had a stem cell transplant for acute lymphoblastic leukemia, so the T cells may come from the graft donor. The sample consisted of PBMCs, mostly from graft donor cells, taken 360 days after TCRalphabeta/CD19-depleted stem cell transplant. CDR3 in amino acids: CSASGNFTYEQYF. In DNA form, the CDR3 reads TGCAGCGCCTCAGGGAACTTCACCTACGAGCAGTACTTC.